What follows is one T cell receptor (beta chain) and its context. The sample holds many counts of this clonotype. The antigen this receptor binds is unknown. Base qualities are not recorded, but no much larger clone differs from it by a single base. This sample was included in a study of regulatory T cells in long-lasting Graves disease (dated by TCRdb to the early 2020s). Describing the broader study: To count as having persistent Graves' disease, a patient had to have received antithyroid drug treatment for over 5 years with TSH receptor autoantibodies remaining persistently positive. A total of 33 samples were covered by TCR sequencing, comprising approximately 13 persistent and around 20 newly diagnosed Graves' disease patients. The study took place in China and was registered as a clinical trial. Antithyroid drugs had been taken for approximately 9.7 years on average by persistent Graves' disease patients in the clinical cohort. Peripheral blood TCR sequencing and RNA sequencing compared persistent Graves' disease patients with newly diagnosed Graves' disease patients. The study at large found these results: Persistent disease showed preferential use of TRBV28, TRBJ1-2 and TRBJ2-5, whereas newly diagnosed disease favored TRBV20-1 and TRBJ2-1. As a limitation, the authors acknowledged that the small sample size may reduce accuracy. Patients with persistent disease shared more public clonotypes (fewer than 3,000) than newly diagnosed patients did (around 930). Lower TCR Shannon entropy and fewer highly expanded clones were observed in persistent Graves' disease patients than in newly diagnosed patients, which suggested clonal expansion. Only the TCR beta chain was sequenced and analyzed. Peripheral blood alone was examined, since thyroid tissue, which constituted the primary lesion, could not be accessed.

The germline V gene (reference sequence) sets CDR1 to MNHEY and CDR2 to SMNVEV. Germline trimming amounts to 4 bases on V and 5 bases on J, with 4 as the count of junction bases outside the gene matches. The cysteine opens and the phenylalanine closes a CDR3 of 13 amino acids. Left in the record is the CDR3 DNA by itself, 39 bases read in frame from the first base. This specimen's time point label, interpreted: persistent/refractory GD, antithyroid drugs over 5 years with positive TRAb. For both TCR sequencing and RNA sequencing, RNA was extracted from PBMCs using TRIzol. Graves' disease was diagnosed according to American Thyroid Association guidelines. Patients were recruited from an endocrinology department in Xi'an, China. From each patient, around 9.3 milliliters of peripheral blood was collected into an EDTA anticoagulant tube. Ficoll Paque Plus density gradient separation was used to isolate PBMCs, and no further T cell sorting was performed. An Agilent 2100 Bioanalyzer and agarose gel were used to assess RNA quality, and a NanoDrop 2000 was used to measure RNA concentration.

The library was generated by multiplex PCR. Sequencing relied on an Illumina HiSeq 4000. CDR3 regions were amplified by Arm-PCR with iRepertoire HTBI primers to construct TCR beta libraries. Before sequencing, the PCR products underwent gel purification. As for the authors' bioinformatics: Gene usage analysis of CDR3 amino acid clonotypes relied on the 55 to 80 TRBV and 14 TRBJ segments identified across samples. COPE and FqMerger were used to merge the filtered high-quality paired reads into contigs. BLAST was used to align contigs to the IMGT TRBV, TRBD and TRBJ reference genes, and CDR3 was defined following IMGT. Any clonotype with a frequency above 0.1% was classified as a highly expanded clone. Shannon entropy was used to measure repertoire diversity, and the Gini coefficient was used to measure V-J evenness. Clonotypes shared by more than one individual were considered public. TCRdb reprocessing: public reads trimmed at Q25 with fastp, clones called with MiXCR, in-frame beta chains kept. Entries that share a CDR3 protein sequence are merged under the most common genes and DNA. Here the V and J calls rest on TCRdb's processing, not on the authors' analysis. The sample profile shows roughly 400,000 distinct CDR3 sequences; roughly 21% of them were found once. Over 11% of the sample is taken by the ten largest.

The V gene is TRBV27 and the J gene is TRBJ2-5; TRBD2 lines up with 7 middle nucleotides. The clonotype originates from a female donor with Graves disease. The specimen comprised peripheral blood mononuclear cells (PBMCs), sampled when the disease was refractory, from a patient treated with antithyroid drugs. The CDR3 protein sequence reads: CASSWTSYETQYF. The nucleotide sequence is given as TGTGCCAGCAGTTGGACTAGTTATGAGACCCAGTACTTC.